This is a list of T cell receptor beta chains from one sample in a study of blood T cells in healthy people across ages. TCRdb re-derived calls from the 5' RACE reads in MiXCR, one entry per CDR3 protein. This sample yields roughly 730,000 distinct CDR3 sequences, of which about 61% are seen a single time; about 26% belongs to the top ten. Sequencing was performed on blood. These receptors were collected from a man in his forties in good health. Each CDR3 is given with its conserved first and last residue. Each record gives: V gene, CDR3 protein.

v_gene: TRBV6-5
CDR3aa: CASSYSDRVYGYTF

v_gene: TRBV5-4
CDR3aa: CASSLDKLAGGIQETQYF

v_gene: TRBV5-1
CDR3aa: CASSLGRQRGNYGYTF

v_gene: TRBV29-1
CDR3aa: CSVDGEGWANEQFF

v_gene: TRBV7-9
CDR3aa: CASSPPGKSSDTQYF

v_gene: TRBV6-1
CDR3aa: CASTHSGTSASYTDTQYF

v_gene: TRBV7-2
CDR3aa: CASSLGQVGYTF

v_gene: TRBV27
CDR3aa: CASRRDFYEQYF

v_gene: TRBV7-6
CDR3aa: CASSLGSGQGPDTQYF

v_gene: TRBV6-1
CDR3aa: CASSEGASRLETQYF

v_gene: TRBV20-1
CDR3aa: CSAPDPGTYSTDTQYF

v_gene: TRBV7-2
CDR3aa: CASRGGGASYEQYF

v_gene: TRBV4-1
CDR3aa: CASSQTGGSDIQYF

v_gene: TRBV5-6
CDR3aa: CASSRRTSGRTDTQYF

v_gene: TRBV7-2
CDR3aa: CASSLGPVVETQYF

v_gene: TRBV2
CDR3aa: CASRALMKEQYF

v_gene: TRBV4-2
CDR3aa: CASSQAPSYEQYF

v_gene: TRBV6-6
CDR3aa: CASSETSELEQYF

v_gene: TRBV6-6
CDR3aa: CASSYSDSAYEQYF

v_gene: TRBV3-1
CDR3aa: CASSHRGGNEQFF

v_gene: TRBV7-2
CDR3aa: CASSLGQGNNSPLHF

v_gene: TRBV7-2
CDR3aa: CASSLAGGRAVNEQFF

v_gene: TRBV15
CDR3aa: CATSRERIPYEQYF

v_gene: TRBV5-1
CDR3aa: CASSPTGTREETQYF

v_gene: TRBV10-3
CDR3aa: CAISLGALNNEQFF

v_gene: TRBV19
CDR3aa: CATRPPTGAGETQYF

v_gene: TRBV7-9
CDR3aa: CASRGLGGYTF

v_gene: TRBV7-2
CDR3aa: CASSVGRGAYEQYF

v_gene: TRBV9
CDR3aa: CASSVCQPQHF

v_gene: TRBV6-7
CDR3aa: CASSYIQGGSYEQYF

v_gene: TRBV9
CDR3aa: CASSARGPGNSPLHF

v_gene: TRBV28
CDR3aa: CASSQPRGNEQFF

v_gene: TRBV7-9
CDR3aa: CASSSDRTGEKYSYGYTF

v_gene: TRBV9
CDR3aa: CASSVAGDSNQPQHF

v_gene: TRBV6-2/TRBV6-3
CDR3aa: CASNPSYSNQPQHF

v_gene: TRBV20-1
CDR3aa: CSARYLGDSPLHF

v_gene: TRBV12-3/TRBV12-4
CDR3aa: CASSETRIYERYF

v_gene: TRBV28
CDR3aa: CASSPLGSSGADNSPLHF

v_gene: TRBV5-1
CDR3aa: CASSRTYEQFF

v_gene: TRBV20-1
CDR3aa: CSAEGLAGGGSADTQYF

v_gene: TRBV29-1
CDR3aa: CSPVCEQYF

v_gene: TRBV14
CDR3aa: CASSHLRGGYNEQYF

v_gene: TRBV5-1
CDR3aa: CASSIYRVQETQYF

v_gene: TRBV6-4
CDR3aa: CASSKGASGHYEQYF

v_gene: TRBV4-2
CDR3aa: CASSQDQGLYEQYF

v_gene: TRBV28
CDR3aa: CASRGTGMGNEQFF

v_gene: TRBV12-3/TRBV12-4
CDR3aa: CASSTGWQETQYF